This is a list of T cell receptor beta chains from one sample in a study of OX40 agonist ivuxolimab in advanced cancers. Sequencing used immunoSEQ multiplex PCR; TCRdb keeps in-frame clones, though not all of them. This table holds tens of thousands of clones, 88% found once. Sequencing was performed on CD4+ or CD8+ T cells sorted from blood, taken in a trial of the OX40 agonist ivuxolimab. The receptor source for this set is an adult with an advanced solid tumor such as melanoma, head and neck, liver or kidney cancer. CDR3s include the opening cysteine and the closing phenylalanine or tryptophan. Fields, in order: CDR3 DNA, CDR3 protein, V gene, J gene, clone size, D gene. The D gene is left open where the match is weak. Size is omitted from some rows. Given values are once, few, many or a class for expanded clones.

TGTGCCAGCAGCACGACTAGCGGGAGAGGGGAGCAGTACTTC,CASSTTSGRGEQYF,TRBV9,TRBJ2-7,.,TRBD2
TGTGCCAGCAGCCCTGGAGCTAGCGGGAGCCCCAATGAGCAGTTCTTC,CASSPGASGSPNEQFF,TRBV4-2,TRBJ2-1,.,TRBD2
TGCAGCCCCGCCAAGGGCGGGATCACTGAAGCTTTCTTT,CSPAKGGITEAFF,TRBV29-1,TRBJ1-1,.,.
TGCAGCGTCGCGACAGGGGAGGGCAATCAGCCCCAGCATTTT,CSVATGEGNQPQHF,TRBV29-1,TRBJ1-5,.,TRBD1
TGTGCCTGGAGTTCGCACAGCCAAGAGACCCAGTACTTC,CAWSSHSQETQYF,TRBV30,TRBJ2-5,.,.
TGTGCCAGCAGCCCCGGGTCAGGGGTCTATCAGCCCCAGCATTTT,CASSPGSGVYQPQHF,TRBV7-9,TRBJ1-5,.,.
TGTGCCAGCAGTTCGGGAGGGGGCGACTATGGCTACACCTTC,CASSSGGGDYGYTF,TRBV6-5,TRBJ1-2,.,TRBD1
TGTGCCAGCAGCGTAGGTAGGGGTAGCGGGTTTGGGCCCGACAATGAGCAGTTCTTC,CASSVGRGSGFGPDNEQFF,TRBV9,TRBJ2-1,.,TRBD2
TGTGCCAGTAGTATGTGGGGTCGGAACACCGGGGAGCTGTTTTTT,CASSMWGRNTGELFF,TRBV19,TRBJ2-2,few,.
TGCGCCAGCAGAGCTAACAATGAGCAGTTCTTC,CASRANNEQFF,TRBV10-2,TRBJ2-1,once,.
TGTGCCAGCAGTGAATACAATGAGCAGTTCTTC,CASSEYNEQFF,TRBV2,TRBJ2-1,.,.
TGCGCCAGCAGCTTGGCTAGGTCCGACACTGAAGCTTTCTTT,CASSLARSDTEAFF,TRBV5-1,TRBJ1-1,.,.
TGTGCCAGCAGCAAGCTAGCGCACACAGATACGCAGTATTTT,CASSKLAHTDTQYF,TRBV9,TRBJ2-3,.,.
TGCGCCAGCAGCTTGGATGTGACAGGCACAGATACGCAGTATTTT,CASSLDVTGTDTQYF,TRBV5-1,TRBJ2-3,.,.
TGTGCCACCAGCAGGGCGGGGGAGGCACCGAACACCGGGGAGCTGTTTTTT,CATSRAGEAPNTGELFF,TRBV15,TRBJ2-2,.,TRBD2
TGTGCCAGCAGCAATCGAGGCGGCCAGCCCCAGCATTTT,CASSNRGGQPQHF,TRBV7-2,TRBJ1-5,.,.
TGTGCAAGTCGCTTAGCGAAGGGTTTCCGTTGGACAATACTTTACGAGCAGTACTTC,CASRLAKGFRWTILYEQYF,TRBV12-2,TRBJ2-7,.,.
TGTGCCAGCAGCTTAGCCGGGATGTTAGCAGATACGCAGTATTTT,CASSLAGMLADTQYF,TRBV11-1,TRBJ2-3,.,.
TGTGCCAGTAGTAAGAGGGAGGGCCAAGAGACCCAGTACTTC,CASSKREGQETQYF,TRBV19,TRBJ2-5,.,TRBD2
TGTGCCAGCTTAGAGCGGACGTACAATGAGCAGTTCTTC,CASLERTYNEQFF,TRBV6-1,TRBJ2-1,.,.
TGTGCCAGCAGTTTAGGCGTCGGCCGGGTGGGGCAGTTCTTC,CASSLGVGRVGQFF,TRBV28,TRBJ2-1,.,.
TGTGCCACCAGCACCACAGTAATTCGAGAGACCCAGTACTTC,CATSTTVIRETQYF,TRBV15,TRBJ2-5,.,.
TGTGCCAGCAGCCCGGGAGGGCGGGACCACGAGCAGTACTTC,CASSPGGRDHEQYF,TRBV6-1,TRBJ2-7,.,TRBD2
TGTGCCAGCAGCAAAAGCGGGGGAAGAGATTACGAGCAGTACTTC,CASSKSGGRDYEQYF,TRBV6-5,TRBJ2-7,.,TRBD2
TGTGCCAGCAGTGCCCCCGCGGGGGGAGCCCAGCATTTT,CASSAPAGGAQHF,TRBV2,TRBJ1-5,few,.
TGTGCCAGCAGTGAGGGGGTTTTTAACTATGGCTACACCTTC,CASSEGVFNYGYTF,TRBV2,TRBJ1-2,.,.
TGCGCCAGCAGCCGAGGACTAAATACCAAAAACATTCAGTACTTC,CASSRGLNTKNIQYF,TRBV4-1,TRBJ2-4,.,.
TGTGCCAGCAGCTGGCGGGACGGGAACACTGAAGCTTTCTTT,CASSWRDGNTEAFF,TRBV5-6,TRBJ1-1,.,.
TGTGCCAGCAGCTCCCTTCCTGGGGCTAGCGGGAGTTTCAATGAGCAGTTCTTC,CASSSLPGASGSFNEQFF,TRBV7-6,TRBJ2-1,.,TRBD2
TGTGCCAGCCATGGGACTCCAGACGTCTATGAGCAGTTCTTC,CASHGTPDVYEQFF,TRBV7-2,TRBJ2-1,.,.
TGTGCCAGCAGTGTGGGACGGGAGAAGCACGGGGAGCTGTTTTTT,CASSVGREKHGELFF,TRBV2,TRBJ2-2,.,.
TGTGCCTCCTCGAGGGACGAGCAGTACTTC,CASSRDEQYF,TRBV6-1,TRBJ2-7,.,.
TGTGCCAGCAGCTCCATGGGTCGGCAGCCCCAGCATTTT,CASSSMGRQPQHF,TRBV7-2,TRBJ1-5,.,.
TGTGCCTGGAGCTCTTCCTACGAGCAGTACTTC,CAWSSSYEQYF,TRBV30,TRBJ2-7,.,.
TGTGCCAGCAGCGTATCCTCCGGGACTAGCGGGTCCCAAGAGCAGTTCTTC,CASSVSSGTSGSQEQFF,TRBV9,TRBJ2-1,.,TRBD2
TGTGCCAGCAGCTTGGATCGCTCTGGAAACACCATATATTTT,CASSLDRSGNTIYF,TRBV5-4,TRBJ1-3,.,.
TGTGCCAGCAGCTCAACAGGGTGGAACACTGAAGCTTTCTTT,CASSSTGWNTEAFF,TRBV28,TRBJ1-1,.,.
TGCGCCAGCAGCCAAGTAAGGGATTCACCCCTCCACTTT,CASSQVRDSPLHF,TRBV4-1,TRBJ1-6,.,.
TGTGCCAGCACCGTAGCTACGGCTAACTATGGCTACACCTTC,CASTVATANYGYTF,TRBV27,TRBJ1-2,.,.
TGTGCCAACAAAGAGGCGACTAGCCGGAATGAGCAGTTCTTC,CANKEATSRNEQFF,TRBV2,TRBJ2-1,.,TRBD2
TGTGCCAGCTCACCATCAAGCGAAGAGACCCAGTACTTC,CASSPSSEETQYF,TRBV18,TRBJ2-5,.,.
TGTGCCAGCAGCGCGATGGGACTAGCGGGAGCCGGGGAGCTGTTTTTT,CASSAMGLAGAGELFF,TRBV2,TRBJ2-2,.,TRBD2
TGCAGCGCTGGGTACAACACCGGGGAGCTGTTTTTT,CSAGYNTGELFF,TRBV29-1,TRBJ2-2,.,.
TGTGCCAGCAGCCAGGGACAGGGGGCGCCCCGTGGAGCTTTCTTT,CASSQGQGAPRGAFF,TRBV5-4,TRBJ1-1,.,TRBD1
TGTGCCAGCTCACTTTACGGCGGAGGGAACACTGAAGCTTTCTTT,CASSLYGGGNTEAFF,TRBV18,TRBJ1-1,once,.
TGTGCCAGCAGTTTAGGAGGGGGAAACGGTCAGCCCCAGCATTTT,CASSLGGGNGQPQHF,TRBV28,TRBJ1-5,.,.
TGTGCCACCCTCAATCTTATAAAAGGGTATGGCTACACCTTC,CATLNLIKGYGYTF,TRBV6-5,TRBJ1-2,.,.
TGTGCCTGGATGGTTGGGGCGGGAGGGCCGAATACGCAGTATTTT,CAWMVGAGGPNTQYF,TRBV30,TRBJ2-3,.,TRBD2
TGTGCCAGCAGCGTACTAGCGGGAGTAGGTAACGAGCAGTACTTC,CASSVLAGVGNEQYF,TRBV7-9,TRBJ2-7,.,TRBD2
TGTGCCAGCAGTGATAGTCAGGGAGTAGGGGAAAAACTGTTTTTT,CASSDSQGVGEKLFF,TRBV6-1,TRBJ1-4,.,.
TGTGCCATCAGGGACAGAACGAAATTCAATGAGCAGTTCTTC,CAIRDRTKFNEQFF,TRBV10-3,TRBJ2-1,.,.
TGCGCCAGCAAGTTAGCGGGAGATTCGGCAGATACGCAGTATTTT,CASKLAGDSADTQYF,TRBV10-2,TRBJ2-3,.,TRBD2
TGTGCCAGCAGAAAAACAGGGGGCGAAGAGCAGTACTTC,CASRKTGGEEQYF,TRBV11-3,TRBJ2-7,.,TRBD1
TGTGCCAGCAGACGTGGGACTGGAGACTACGAGCAGTACTTC,CASRRGTGDYEQYF,TRBV6-5,TRBJ2-7,.,.
TGTGCCAGTAGTATGAGGGACACTGAAGCTTTCTTT,CASSMRDTEAFF,TRBV19,TRBJ1-1,.,.